This T cell receptor (beta chain) was sequenced for a study of cytomegalovirus exposure and HLA in healthy donors. PCR was performed using 60 Vbeta and 13 Jbeta primers. TCRdb's copy holds only in-frame clones and misses some; the assay was immunoSEQ multiplex PCR. The data show 140,000 or so clones, more than 55% seen once. This clone was counted once. Germline CDR1 LGHNA, CDR2 YNFKEQ. The CDR3 has 21 residues. The J segment lost 4 bases and the V segment lost 1 base, leaving 19 bases of the junction unmatched. The chain has TRBV4-2 and TRBJ2-7, with TRBD2 matching 13 bases. The sequence derives from a woman aged 60 to 75 in good health and CMV-seronegative. Sequences were obtained from PBMCs. The CDR3 region has the DNA TGTGCCAGCAGCCAAGGGGCGGCCCCCGGACCCGGACTAGCGGGAGTTTACGAGCAGTACTTC. Amino acids: CASSQGAAPGPGLAGVYEQYF.